A single T cell receptor (beta chain) is shown here with its context. The length of the CDR3 is 15 residues. The germline V gene has CDR1 SGHVS and CDR2 FQNEAQ. V was clipped by 4 bases and J by 1 base, with 14 bases between them. The sample originates from a study of control samples from healthy donors and cancer patients. Libraries were prepared by immunoSEQ multiplex PCR; TCRdb keeps only in-frame clonotypes and omits some of them. The sample lists 120,000 to 150,000 clones; around 92% were seen once. The chain joins TRBV7-8 to TRBJ2-7; no reliable D call. The origin of this receptor is a man between 25 and 39 years old in good health. The specimen was blood. The CDR3 nucleotides read TGTGCCAGCAGCTCAACTTCAGGTACTTCCTACGAGCAGTACTTC. It yields the protein CASSSTSGTSYEQYF.